Only a few counts were recorded for the clone carrying this T cell receptor (beta chain). Its antigen is unknown. The data originate from a study of T-cell reconstitution after alpha-beta-depleted transplantation in children. The study's findings and limits: As was reported, about two months after transplant, alpha-beta T cells came from several hundred expanded graft clones.

Unique molecular identifiers were used to barcode this TCRbeta library. One entry per CDR3 protein, called by TCRdb with MiXCR from the PCR reads. The sample records about 900,000 distinct CDR3 sequences, about 29% being singletons. Germline assignment: CDR1 MNHEY and CDR2 SMNVEV (reference sequence). This CDR3 is built from 15 residues. V lost 5 bases to trimming and J lost 8 bases, with 19 bases between them. The sequencing here drew on PBMCs, mostly from graft donor cells, taken 360 days after TCRalphabeta/CD19-depleted stem cell transplant. The clonotype was recovered from a boy under three years old who had a stem cell transplant for SCID, so the T cells may come from the graft donor. This chain uses TRBV27 with TRBJ2-1; maybe TRBD2 (6 bases). CDR3 nucleotides: TGTGCCAGCAGTCAGGGTCGACGGGGGATCGATGAGCAGTTCTTC. This encodes CASSQGRRGIDEQFF.